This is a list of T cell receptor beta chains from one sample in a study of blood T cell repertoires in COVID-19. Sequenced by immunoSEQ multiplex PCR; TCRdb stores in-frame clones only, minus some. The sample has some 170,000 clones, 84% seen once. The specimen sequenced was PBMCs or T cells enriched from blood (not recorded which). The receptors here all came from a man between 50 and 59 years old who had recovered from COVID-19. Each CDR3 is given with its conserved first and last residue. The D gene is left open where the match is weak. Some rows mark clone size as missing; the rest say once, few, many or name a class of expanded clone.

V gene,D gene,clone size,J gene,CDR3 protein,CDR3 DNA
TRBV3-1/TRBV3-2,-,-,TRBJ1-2,CASSQGAGLANYGYTF,TGTGCCAGCAGCCAAGGGGCGGGACTAGCTAACTATGGCTACACCTTC
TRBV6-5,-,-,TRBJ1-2,CASSYDFAGNGYTF,TGTGCCAGCAGTTACGATTTCGCGGGGAATGGCTACACCTTC
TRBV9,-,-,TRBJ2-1,CASSVASPSVYNEQFF,TGTGCCAGCAGCGTAGCTTCCCCTAGCGTCTACAATGAGCAGTTCTTC
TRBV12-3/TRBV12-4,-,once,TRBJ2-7,CASSLGWNYEQYF,TGTGCCAGCAGTTTGGGCTGGAACTACGAGCAGTACTTC
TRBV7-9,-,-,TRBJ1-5,CAISFSGSGQPQHF,TGTGCCATCTCCTTTTCAGGGTCAGGACAGCCCCAGCATTTT
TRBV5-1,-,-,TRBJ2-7,CASSLALGSYEQYF,TGCGCCAGCAGCTTGGCTCTCGGCTCCTACGAGCAGTACTTC
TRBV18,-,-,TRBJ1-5,CASSPAGTSYDQPQHF,TGTGCCAGCTCACCAGCTGGGACATCCTACGATCAGCCCCAGCATTTT
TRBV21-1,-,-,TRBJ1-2,CAIQTGYYGYTF,TGTGCCATCCAGACAGGGTACTATGGCTACACCTTC
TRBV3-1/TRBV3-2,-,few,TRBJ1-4,CASSQAIIGATNEKLFF,TGTGCCAGCAGCCAAGCCATAATTGGAGCAACTAATGAAAAACTGTTTTTT
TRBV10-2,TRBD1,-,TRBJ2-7,CASARPGQGGPYEQYF,TGCGCCAGCGCACGCCCGGGACAGGGGGGTCCCTACGAGCAGTACTTC
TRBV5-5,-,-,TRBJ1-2,CASSLVPGQRSYTF,TGTGCCAGCAGCTTGGTTCCAGGGCAGAGGAGCTACACCTTC
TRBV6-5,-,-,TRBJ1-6,CASSYSGEGRPLHF,TGTGCCAGCAGTTATTCCGGGGAGGGCCGACCCCTCCACTTT
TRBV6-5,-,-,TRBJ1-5,CASMRTALSNQPQHF,TGTGCCAGCATGAGGACAGCTCTTAGCAATCAGCCCCAGCATTTT
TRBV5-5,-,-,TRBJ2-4,CASSLVQSGVKLRNIQYF,TGTGCCAGCAGCTTGGTCCAATCCGGGGTGAAGCTTCGGAACATTCAGTACTTC
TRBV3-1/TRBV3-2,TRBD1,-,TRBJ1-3,CASSHGTDGNTIYF,TGTGCCAGCAGCCACGGGACAGATGGAAACACCATATATTTT
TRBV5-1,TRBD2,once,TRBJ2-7,CASSLTSGGTYEQYF,TGCGCCAGCAGCTTAACTAGCGGGGGGACCTACGAGCAGTACTTC
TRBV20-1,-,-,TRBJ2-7,CSASFDSSYEQYF,TGCAGTGCTAGTTTTGATAGCTCCTACGAGCAGTACTTC
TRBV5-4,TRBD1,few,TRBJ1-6,CASKRTGLSNSPLHF,TGTGCCAGCAAACGGACAGGGTTGAGTAATTCACCCCTCCACTTT
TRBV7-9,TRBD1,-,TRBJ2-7,CASSLGPQGLSYEQYF,TGTGCCAGCAGCTTAGGACCACAGGGGTTGAGCTACGAGCAGTACTTC
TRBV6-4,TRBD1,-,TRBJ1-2,CASSATGTGFGYTF,TGTGCCAGCAGTGCGACGGGGACAGGGTTCGGCTACACCTTC
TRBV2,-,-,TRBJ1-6,CASSVQNSPLHF,TGTGCCAGCAGTGTGCAGAATTCACCCCTCCACTTT
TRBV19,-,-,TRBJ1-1,CASTVHTGFNTEAFF,TGTGCCAGTACGGTACATACAGGGTTCAACACTGAAGCTTTCTTT
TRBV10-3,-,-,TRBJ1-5,CAISESLRSLSQPQHF,TGTGCCATCAGTGAGTCGTTGAGGTCTCTCAGTCAGCCCCAGCATTTT
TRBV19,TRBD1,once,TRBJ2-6,CASRGQGISGANVLTF,TGTGCCAGTAGAGGACAGGGCATCTCTGGGGCCAACGTCCTGACTTTC
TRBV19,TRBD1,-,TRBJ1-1,CATGTANTEAFF,TGTGCCACGGGGACAGCTAACACTGAAGCTTTCTTT
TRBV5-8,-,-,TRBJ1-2,CASSSGHLQGYGYTF,TGTGCCAGCAGTTCCGGCCACCTTCAGGGTTATGGCTACACCTTC
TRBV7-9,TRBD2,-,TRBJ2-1,CASSSGTKRSDEQFF,TGTGCCAGCAGCTCCGGGACTAAAAGGTCCGATGAGCAGTTCTTC
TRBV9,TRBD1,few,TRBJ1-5,CASSPGTGVQPQHF,TGTGCCAGCAGCCCCGGGACAGGGGTTCAGCCCCAGCATTTT
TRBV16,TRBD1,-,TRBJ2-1,CASSLTRQGYEQFF,TGTGCCAGCAGCCTGACACGACAGGGCTATGAGCAGTTCTTC
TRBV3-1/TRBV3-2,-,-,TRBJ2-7,CASSQQAREQYF,TGTGCCAGCAGCCAACAAGCGCGGGAGCAGTACTTC
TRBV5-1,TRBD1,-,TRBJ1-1,CASSHVGGHTEAFF,TGCGCCAGCAGCCATGTAGGGGGCCACACTGAAGCTTTCTTT
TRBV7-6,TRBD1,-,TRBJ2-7,CASSPRTGRPYEQYF,TGTGCCAGCAGCCCACGGACAGGAAGACCCTACGAGCAGTACTTC
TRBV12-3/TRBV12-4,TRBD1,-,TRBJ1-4,CASTGATNEKLFF,TGTGCTTCGACAGGGGCAACTAATGAAAAACTGTTTTTT